This entry is about one T cell receptor (beta chain). These data originate in a study of blood T cell repertoires in COVID-19. Study-wide context: Samples taken during acute and convalescent COVID-19 were collected in the United States, Italy and Spain. Sample material is recorded as cDNA or gDNA derived from T cells, B-cell-depleted T cells, or PBMCs.

V trimming: 6 bases; J trimming: 8 bases; junction bases outside the gene matches: 6. This CDR3 has 14 amino acids. Germline V lookup: CDR1 SNHLY, CDR2 FYNNEI. As processed by the authors: Nucleated cell number was recorded as an estimate derived from reference gene primer amplification. Sequenced by immunoSEQ multiplex PCR; TCRdb stores in-frame clones only, minus some. V, J and clone size reflect that table, while D and trimming were determined from the DNA. This repertoire shows about 76,000 clones, under 95% found once; its top ten account for over 1.2%. This TCR was recovered from a man in his forties or fifties with acute or convalescent COVID-19. Sequenced material: peripheral blood. The gene calls are TRBV2 and TRBJ2-1; 11 bases agree with TRBD1. The CDR3 here is CASRERTGGYEQFF. Written as DNA, the CDR3 is TGTGCCAGCAGAGAAAGGACAGGGGGCTATGAGCAGTTCTTC.